This T cell receptor beta chain was sequenced in a study of blood T cell repertoires in COVID-19. About the study: T cells, B-cell-depleted T cells, or PBMCs supplied cDNA or gDNA.

The CDR3 is made up of 12 amino acids. The germline gives CDR1 SGHTS, CDR2 YDEGEE. V gave up 2 bases and J gave up 5 bases, with 7 bases separating them. Here immunoSEQ multiplex PCR was the method, and the copy in TCRdb shows in-frame clones only, minus some. The sample has roughly 57,000 clones; around nine tenths are singletons. The sequencing input was peripheral blood. V usage is TRBV5-8 and J usage is TRBJ2-5; D gene unclear. The TCR comes from a woman in her fifties or sixties with COVID-19, enrolled during active disease. CDR3 bases: TGTGCCAGCAGCTTTAGTTTGGAGACCCAGTACTTC. It yields the protein CASSFSLETQYF.